This T cell receptor (beta chain) emerged from a study of post-analysis software for immune sequencing data. This CDR3 contains 16 residues. The germline V gene encodes CDR1 KGHDR and CDR2 SFDVKD. The V segment lost 4 bases and the J segment 4 bases; nucleotides outside the gene matches: 5. Notes on this clonotype: Its antigen is unknown.

The authors incorporated unique molecular identifiers into the TCR beta cDNA libraries. TCRdb redid the calling of the PCR reads with MiXCR, one entry per CDR3 protein. Of fewer than 900,000 distinct CDR3 sequences in the sample, 46% were seen once. Study-level findings and limits: Versus controls, multiple sclerosis patients showed significantly lower diversity (normalized Chao1). Patients had higher frequencies than controls of about 5 TRBV segments, including TRBV5-6, TRBV5-1 and TRBV20-1.

This sequence joins TRBV24-1 and TRBJ2-1; 11 nucleotides agree with TRBD1. The receptor comes from a girl aged 5-17 years with multiple sclerosis. The sample consisted of blood. The CDR3 loop reads CATSDSGTGGYNEQFF. Written as DNA, the CDR3 is TGTGCCACCAGTGACTCCGGGACAGGGGGTTACAATGAGCAGTTCTTC.